What follows is one T cell receptor beta chain and its context. These data originate in a study of blood T cell repertoires in COVID-19. Across the study: Acute and convalescent COVID-19 samples came from the United States, Italy and Spain.

Germline V lookup: CDR1 MNHEY, CDR2 SVGAGI. The CDR3 has 15 residues. Losses at the gene ends were 5 bases for V and 4 bases for J; bases not matched to a gene: 7. Sequencing used immunoSEQ multiplex PCR; TCRdb keeps in-frame clones, though not all of them. Of about 61,000 clones listed, 88% are singletons. The V and J genes are TRBV6-5 and TRBJ1-1, with TRBD1 identical over 10 bases. Sequencing was carried out using peripheral blood. This TCR came from a woman aged 50 to 60 with active or convalescent COVID-19. The CDR3, as DNA: TGTGCCAGCAGTAGAGGAGGGGACAGGGGCACTGAAGCTTTCTTT. Its translation is CASSRGGDRGTEAFF.